The 12 T cell receptor beta chains listed next were all sequenced from one sample in a study of T cell clusters in autoimmune cytopenias. TRB was amplified by touch-down multiplex PCR, primer pools A and B combined. TCRdb reprocessed the multiplex PCR reads and stores each CDR3 protein as one record, lacking DNA. Here the sample table reports around 9,800 distinct CDR3 sequences. Each sample's input was 250 ng genomic DNA, 40,000 or so genome equivalents. These records were also assigned to another study, of T cell repertoires in aging, cancer and after chemotherapy.

The sample taken for sequencing was peripheral blood. Source of these receptors: a human donor in good health.

V is TRBV30 and J is TRBJ1-6. This CDR3 spans 16 amino acids. Germline CDR1 is GTSNPN and CDR2 is SVGIG (reference sequence). CDR3 sequence: CAWSSGSALYNSPLHF.

The rearrangement links TRBV15 to TRBJ2-3; TCRdb selects TRBD2, and the lack of DNA leaves this call unchecked. This CDR3 has 16 residues. Germline V lookup: CDR1 LNHNV, CDR2 YYDKDF (reference sequence). The chain's CDR3 is CATSSGGGFGTDTQYF.

The V call is TRBV27, the J call TRBJ2-7. The CDR3 sequence is 13 residues long. Germline-derived CDR1 and CDR2 are MNHEY and SMNVEV (reference sequence). This CDR3 is CASSLGGLYEQYF.

The chain has TRBV5-6 and TRBJ1-3; the D gene TCRdb calls, TRBD1, cannot be checked with no DNA. The CDR3 consists of 16 residues. In germline, CDR1 is SGHDT, CDR2 YYEEEE. The chain's CDR3 is CASSHSGELLGNTIYF.

Measured by frequency, this clonotype is medium-sized. The genes are TRBV19 and TRBJ2-1; lacking DNA, the TRBD2 call made by TCRdb goes unchecked. CDR1 and CDR2 from the germline V gene are LNHDA and SQIVND (reference sequence). CDR3 length: 14 amino acids. The CDR3 here is CASSTQLAGVEQFF.

The chain employs TRBV19 and TRBJ1-5. Germline CDR1 is LNHDA and CDR2 is SQIVND (reference sequence). CDR3 length equals 16 residues. CDR3 region: CASSIAGVYSNQPQHF. The entire variable domain, with the rest obtained from reference TRBV19 and TRBJ1-5, is as follows: DGGITQSPKYLFRKEGQNVTLSCEQNLNHDAMYWYRQDPGQGLRLIYYSQIVNDFQKGDIAEGYSVSREKKESFPLTVTSAQKNPTAFYLCASSIAGVYSNQPQHFGDGTRLSIL.

The chain is built from TRBV7-6 and TRBJ2-3; the D gene TCRdb calls, TRBD2, cannot be checked with no DNA. CDR3 length: 15 residues. CDR1 and CDR2 (germline): SGHVS, FNYEAQ. The CDR3 protein is CASSPTSRRTDTQYF.

V is TRBV19 and J is TRBJ2-5. The length of the CDR3 is 15 residues. CDR1 is LNHDA and CDR2 is SQIVND in the germline V gene (reference sequence). This CDR3 is CASSIRRSGGETQYF.

The V and J genes are TRBV19 and TRBJ1-5. The CDR3 is made up of 14 amino acids. The germline V gene has CDR1 LNHDA and CDR2 SQIVND (reference sequence). The CDR3 sequence is CASSISGGNQPQHF.

The chain has TRBV27 and TRBJ2-7. CDR3 length: 14 residues. Germline CDR1 reads MNHEY; CDR2 reads SMNVEV (reference sequence). The CDR3 loop is CASSLGISSYEQYF.

The chain employs TRBV29-1 and TRBJ1-1; as DNA is missing, the TRBD1 call by TCRdb cannot be tested. CDR1 is SQVTM, CDR2 ANQGSEA, per germline. The CDR3 loop spans 13 amino acids. CDR3 residues: CSAWTGLNTEAFF.

The rearrangement links TRBV5-5 to TRBJ2-7; TCRdb selects TRBD2, and the lack of DNA leaves this call unchecked. The germline CDR1 and CDR2 sequences are SGHKS and YYEKEE (reference sequence). The CDR3 length is 17 residues. CDR3 sequence: CASSLAPLGKSPYEQYF.